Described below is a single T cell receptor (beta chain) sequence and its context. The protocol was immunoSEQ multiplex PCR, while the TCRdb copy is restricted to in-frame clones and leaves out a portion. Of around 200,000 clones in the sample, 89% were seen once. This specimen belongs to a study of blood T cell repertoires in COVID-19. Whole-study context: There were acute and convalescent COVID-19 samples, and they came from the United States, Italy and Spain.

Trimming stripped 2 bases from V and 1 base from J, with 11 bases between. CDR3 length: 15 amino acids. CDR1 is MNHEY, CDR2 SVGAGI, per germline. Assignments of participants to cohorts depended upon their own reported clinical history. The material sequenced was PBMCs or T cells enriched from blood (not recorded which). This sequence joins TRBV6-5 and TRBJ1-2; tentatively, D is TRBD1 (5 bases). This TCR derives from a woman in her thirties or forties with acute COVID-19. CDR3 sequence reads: CASSYGRDHNYGYTF. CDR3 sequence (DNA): TGTGCCAGCAGTTACGGCAGGGATCATAACTATGGCTACACCTTC.